One and the same sample provided the 28 T cell receptor beta chains below, sequenced in a study of chronic HIV infection and antiretroviral therapy. TCRdb reprocessed the 5' RACE reads via MiXCR and lists one record per CDR3 protein. This table holds more than 25,000 distinct CDR3 sequences, around 9% found once. Sequencing input: peripheral blood. The receptor source for this set is an adult who had HIV and had not received antiretroviral therapy, or was an uninfected healthy control (not recorded which).

In this sample, this clonotype turned up many times. The chain employs TRBV3-1 and TRBJ2-5; 7 bases line up with TRBD2. J was trimmed by 0 bases and V by 2 bases; bases with no gene match: 18. The CDR3 contains 20 residues. Germline assignment: CDR1 LGHDT and CDR2 YNNKEL (reference sequence). The CDR3 DNA is TGTGCCAGCAGCCAATTCCCCCCGGCAGGGAGGGTGGGGTACCAAGAGACCCAGTACTTC. Its protein product is CASSQFPPAGRVGYQETQYF.

This clonotype was seen at least ten times. The chain uses TRBV29-1 and TRBJ2-7; 9 bases align to TRBD2. Looked up from germline, CDR1 is SQVTM and CDR2 is ANQGSEA. The V gene end was trimmed by 7 bases and the J gene end by 1 base; junction bases not matched to a gene: 11. This CDR3 spans 15 amino acids. CDR3 protein: CSGGGTSGSSYEQYF. CDR3 nucleotide sequence: TGCAGCGGTGGAGGTACTAGCGGGTCGTCCTACGAGCAGTACTTC.

The genes are TRBV27 and TRBJ1-2; D not resolved. CDR3 length equals 12 residues. Germline V gene lookup returns CDR1 MNHEY and CDR2 SMNVEV (reference sequence). V lost 7 bases and J 5 bases, leaving 11 bases between the germline ends. CDR3 coding DNA: TGTGCCAGCAAAAGGGATGGGTATGGCTACACCTTC. The encoded protein is CASKRDGYGYTF.

The chain combines TRBV15 with TRBJ1-1; the D gene is possibly TRBD1 (5 bases). CDR3 length: 13 amino acids. Looked up from germline, CDR1 is LNHNV and CDR2 is YYDKDF (reference sequence). V lost 5 bases and J 1 base, leaving 8 bases between the germline ends. CDR3 DNA sequence: TGTGCCACCAGCTGGGGGGAGAACACTGAAGCTTTCTTT. This translates into CATSWGENTEAFF.

This clonotype was counted many times. The rearrangement uses TRBV29-1 and TRBJ2-3; TRBD2 matches at 12 bases. The germline V gene has CDR1 SQVTM and CDR2 ANQGSEA. The CDR3 is made up of 18 amino acids. Trimming took 0 bases from V and 0 from J; bases not matched to a gene: 7. CDR3 loop: CSVEDWTSGTVSTDTQYF. CDR3 nucleotide sequence: TGCAGCGTTGAAGATTGGACTAGCGGGACCGTTAGCACAGATACGCAGTATTTT.

This clonotype was observed a few times. The rearrangement uses TRBV2 and TRBJ1-2; D is possibly TRBD1 (5 bases). CDR1 and CDR2 (germline): SNHLY, FYNNEI. The CDR3 has 13 amino acids. V was shortened by 5 bases and J by 8 bases, with 15 bases between the two germline ends. The CDR3 bases are TGTGCCAGCAGTAACGGGGCCCCACAAGGCTACACCTTC. Its translation: CASSNGAPQGYTF.

The chain carries TRBV25-1 and TRBJ2-7; D ambiguous. The CDR3 runs 10 residues. V lost 4 bases, J lost 6 bases, and 4 bases lay in between. CDR1 MGHDK and CDR2 SYGVNS come from the germline V gene. CDR3 coding DNA: TGTGCCAGCAGTGGATTCGAGCAGTACTTC. Translated: CASSGFEQYF.

This clonotype was seen a few times. This chain links TRBV4-2 with TRBJ1-5; D might be TRBD1 (5 bases). The germline gives CDR1 LGHNA, CDR2 YNFKEQ. This CDR3 has 16 residues. V shed 4 bases and J shed 5 bases, with 18 bases lying between them. The CDR3 region has the DNA TGTGCCAGCAGCCCCACCTTGGGGCGGGTTGATCAGCCCCAGCATTTT. It encodes CASSPTLGRVDQPQHF.

This clonotype has ten or more counts. As DNA, the CDR3 is TGTGCCAGCAGTTCGCCCCAAAAGCCCCACGAGCAGTACTTC. It is translated as CASSSPQKPHEQYF. The V call is TRBV28, the J call TRBJ2-7; no clear D gene. Germline loops: CDR1 MDHEN, CDR2 SYDVKM. The CDR3 loop spans 14 amino acids. The ends were cut back, 4 bases at V and 5 bases at J, with 15 bases in the middle.

This clonotype occurred many times. The rearrangement uses TRBV12-3 or TRBV12-4 and TRBJ2-5; D is uncertain. Deletions cut 0 bases from V and 2 bases from J, with 4 bases between. This CDR3 is 13 amino acids long. The CDR3 sequence: CASSLASQETQYF. The DNA of the CDR3 is TGTGCCAGCAGTTTAGCCAGTCAAGAGACCCAGTACTTC.

This clonotype was observed at least ten times. The rearrangement uses TRBV7-9 and TRBJ2-1, with TRBD1 matching 12 bases. V was pared by 2 bases and J by 4 bases, with 12 bases of the junction left unmatched. The CDR3 has 19 amino acids. CDR1 is SEHNR and CDR2 is FQNEAQ in the germline V gene (reference sequence). CDR3: CASSLRGDRGPTAYNEQFF. DNA for the CDR3: TGTGCCAGCAGCTTAAGGGGGGACAGGGGGCCAACCGCTTACAATGAGCAGTTCTTC.

This clonotype has at least ten counts. The rearrangement links TRBV4-1 to TRBJ1-5; D is unresolved. Germline-derived CDR1 and CDR2 are MGHRA and YSYEKL. The V and J ends lost 3 bases and 0 bases respectively, with 3 bases between them. The CDR3 runs to 13 residues. The CDR3 loop reads CASSQDSNQPQHF. The CDR3 DNA follows: TGCGCCAGCAGCCAGGATAGCAATCAGCCCCAGCATTTT.

This clonotype came up many times. The gene calls are TRBV25-1 and TRBJ2-3, with a possible D match to TRBD2 (6 bases). Trimming pared 1 base from V and 8 bases from J, leaving 13 bases between. The CDR3 consists of 14 residues. The germline gives CDR1 MGHDK, CDR2 SYGVNS. CDR3 residues: CASSELIGRPTQYF. CDR3 DNA: TGTGCCAGCAGTGAATTAATCGGGAGACCTACGCAGTATTTT.

This clonotype occurred many times. The CDR3 spells CASSYGWGNSNQPQHF. Here the CDR3 DNA reads TGTGCCAGCAGTTATGGATGGGGGAATAGCAATCAGCCCCAGCATTTT. The chain links TRBV6-2 or TRBV6-3 to TRBJ1-5; a possible D gene is TRBD1 (5 bases). The V end lost 3 bases, the J end lost 0 bases, and 12 bases lay between the germline ends. Germline loops: CDR1 MNHEY, CDR2 SVGEGT. The CDR3 extends over 16 amino acids.

There are many counts of this clonotype. The genes are TRBV12-3 or TRBV12-4 and TRBJ1-1; a weak D match, TRBD1 (5 bases). Trimming removed 7 bases at V and 7 bases at J, with 16 bases between. The CDR3 length is 13 residues. The CDR3 DNA sequence: TGTGCCAGCATCGGCGGGGAAAGGGGTGAAGCTTTCTTT. Translation: CASIGGERGEAFF.

The DNA for the CDR3 is TGTGCCAGCAGTTTAGGACAGTACAATCAGCCCCAGCATTTT. Translation gives CASSLGQYNQPQHF. This chain joins TRBV28 and TRBJ1-5; D is possibly TRBD1 (6 bases). CDR3 length: 14 amino acids. V was cut by 2 bases and J by 3 bases, with 8 bases left in between. From germline, CDR1 is MDHEN and CDR2 SYDVKM.

The sample holds a few counts of this clonotype. The CDR3 DNA is TGTGCCAGCAGCTTAGCGGGGGACAGGGGACGGTTTCAGCCCCAGCATTTT. Residues: CASSLAGDRGRFQPQHF. V usage is TRBV7-8 and J usage is TRBJ1-5, with 10 bases matching TRBD1. CDR1 and CDR2 (germline): SGHVS, FQNEAQ. Unmatched junction bases numbered 8, after V lost 0 bases and J lost 6 bases. CDR3 length: 17 residues.

This clonotype was counted ten times or more. This chain connects TRBV27 to TRBJ2-5; tentatively, D is TRBD2 (5 bases). This CDR3 has 13 residues. Germline V gene lookup returns CDR1 MNHEY and CDR2 SMNVEV (reference sequence). V lost 6 bases and J lost 5, with 13 bases in between. In DNA, the CDR3 is TGTGCCAGCAGCCCGAGGGTCAGGGAGACCCAGTACTTC. Encoded protein: CASSPRVRETQYF.

This clonotype was found a few times. CDR3 nucleotides: TGTGCCAGCAGTCTTCGACTAGCGGGCCAAGAGACCCAGTACTTC. This gives the protein CASSLRLAGQETQYF. The V and J genes are TRBV25-1 and TRBJ2-5, with TRBD2 matching over 10 bases. The germline gives CDR1 MGHDK, CDR2 SYGVNS. CDR3 size: 15 residues. The V and J ends lost 5 bases and 1 base, in that order; junction bases with no gene match: 4.

V gene TRBV5-5 combines with J gene TRBJ1-1, with D unclear. CDR3 length: 15 residues. Germline CDR1 reads SGHKS; CDR2 reads YYEKEE (reference sequence). Trimming took off 4 bases at V and 6 bases at J, with 19 bases between the two ends. The CDR3 coding sequence is TGTGCCAGCAGCACCCCAGGACTTCGTGGGGCTGAAGCTTTCTTT. Its protein is CASSTPGLRGAEAFF.

This clonotype was counted at least ten times. V usage is TRBV29-1 and J usage is TRBJ2-1; 8 bases fit TRBD2. Germline CDR1 and CDR2: SQVTM and ANQGSEA. CDR3 length equals 13 residues. Unmatched junction bases numbered 4, after V lost 4 bases and J lost 5 bases. The CDR3 DNA follows: TGCAGCGTTGTAACTAGCGGAGACAATGAGCAGTTCTTC. It specifies CSVVTSGDNEQFF.

This clonotype was recorded many times. The chain is built from TRBV28 and TRBJ2-1; D gene unclear. Trimming stripped 5 bases from V and 4 bases from J, with 15 bases between. Germline V gives CDR1 MDHEN, CDR2 SYDVKM. This CDR3 spans 15 amino acids. CDR3 DNA sequence: TGTGCCAGCAGTCCCGTAGATAGCCGATACAATGAGCAGTTCTTC. Translating it yields CASSPVDSRYNEQFF.

This clonotype was counted a few times. This chain uses TRBV7-2 with TRBJ1-3; D unresolved. This CDR3 region has 16 residues. V was trimmed by 1 base and J by 1 base, leaving 11 bases between them. Germline V gene lookup returns CDR1 SGHTA and CDR2 FQGNSA. The CDR3 DNA reads as TGTGCCAGCAGCTTAGGTCCCACCTCTTCTGGAAACACCATATATTTT. Its protein is CASSLGPTSSGNTIYF.

This clonotype has just one count. J is TRBJ1-4 and V is TRBV29-1; D is perhaps TRBD1 (6 bases). Germline assignment: CDR1 SQVTM and CDR2 ANQGSEA. V lost 4 bases to trimming and J lost 3 bases, with 12 bases between them. The CDR3 totals 14 residues. CDR3 DNA sequence: TGCAGCGTTGGACTGACAGGCTCTAATGAAAAACTGTTTTTT. Its protein product is CSVGLTGSNEKLFF.

This clonotype was seen repeatedly, ten times or more. The rearrangement joins TRBV5-4 to TRBJ2-3; 8 bases agree with TRBD2. The CDR3 covers 15 residues. J was trimmed by 4 bases and V by 4 bases; bases with no gene match: 8. Germline V CDR1 and CDR2: SGHNT, YYREEE (reference sequence). DNA for the CDR3: TGTGCCAGCAGCCCCTTGACTAGCGTTTCAGATACGCAGTATTTT. It specifies CASSPLTSVSDTQYF.

This sequence joins TRBV4-1 and TRBJ1-3, with D possibly TRBD1 on 5 matching bases. Germline V gene lookup returns CDR1 MGHRA and CDR2 YSYEKL. The CDR3 has 16 amino acids. Deletions cut 0 bases from V and 3 bases from J, with 12 bases between. The CDR3 DNA sequence: TGCGCCAGCAGCCAAGATCGGGGACTAGTTGGAAACACCATATATTTT. This sequence encodes CASSQDRGLVGNTIYF.

The chain carries TRBV12-3 or TRBV12-4 and TRBJ2-7; D unclear. The V and J ends lost 3 bases and 1 base respectively, with 10 bases between them. The CDR3 has 14 residues. The CDR3 protein is CASSLGRVSYEQYF. In DNA form, the CDR3 reads TGTGCCAGCAGTTTGGGTAGGGTTTCCTACGAGCAGTACTTC.

Ten or more counts support this clonotype. DNA of the CDR3: TGCGCCAGCAGCCATCGGCTAGATACGCAGTATTTT. Translated, it gives CASSHRLDTQYF. The chain is built from TRBV4-1 and TRBJ2-3; no firm D call. The CDR3 extends over 12 amino acids. V was clipped by 3 bases and J by 5 bases, with 6 bases between them. Germline loops: CDR1 MGHRA, CDR2 YSYEKL.